This T cell receptor (beta chain) originates from a study of breast tumors, draining lymph nodes, adjacent tissues. General study points: Tumor TCR diversity was below lymph nodes but above nontumor tissue.

The table lists this clonotype with many counts. What it binds is unknown. An end of the junction differs from the germline gene, which may be a read error. Each CDR3 protein gets one entry after TCRdb re-called the multiplex PCR reads with MiXCR. The sample carries 47,000 or so distinct CDR3 sequences, roughly 24% recorded once. The CDR3 runs 15 residues. The germline gives CDR1 DFQATT, CDR2 SNEGSKA (reference sequence). Sequencing was carried out using breast tumor tissue. The TCR comes from a female donor with breast cancer. Some clones in this sample may be carry-over from other donors' samples. The rearrangement links TRBV20-1 to TRBJ2-3; 11 bases match TRBD2. CDR3 DNA: TGCAGTGCCACTACTAGCGGGGGATCCACATATACGCAGTATTTT. Translated: CSATTSGGSTYTQYF.